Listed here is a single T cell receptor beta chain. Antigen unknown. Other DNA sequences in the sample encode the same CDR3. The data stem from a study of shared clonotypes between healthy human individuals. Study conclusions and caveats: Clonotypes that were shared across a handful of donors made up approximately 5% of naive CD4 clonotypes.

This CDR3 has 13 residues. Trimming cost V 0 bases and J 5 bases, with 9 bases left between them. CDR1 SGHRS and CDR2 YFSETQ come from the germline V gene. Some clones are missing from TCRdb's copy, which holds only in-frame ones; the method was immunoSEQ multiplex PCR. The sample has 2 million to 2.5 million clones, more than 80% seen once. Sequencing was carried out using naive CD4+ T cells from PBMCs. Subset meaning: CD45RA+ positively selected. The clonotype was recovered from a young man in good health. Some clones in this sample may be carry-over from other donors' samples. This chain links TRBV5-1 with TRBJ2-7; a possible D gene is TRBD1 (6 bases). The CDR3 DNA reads TGCGCCAGCAGCTTGGCGGCAGGGGACGAGCAGTACTTC. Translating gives CASSLAAGDEQYF.